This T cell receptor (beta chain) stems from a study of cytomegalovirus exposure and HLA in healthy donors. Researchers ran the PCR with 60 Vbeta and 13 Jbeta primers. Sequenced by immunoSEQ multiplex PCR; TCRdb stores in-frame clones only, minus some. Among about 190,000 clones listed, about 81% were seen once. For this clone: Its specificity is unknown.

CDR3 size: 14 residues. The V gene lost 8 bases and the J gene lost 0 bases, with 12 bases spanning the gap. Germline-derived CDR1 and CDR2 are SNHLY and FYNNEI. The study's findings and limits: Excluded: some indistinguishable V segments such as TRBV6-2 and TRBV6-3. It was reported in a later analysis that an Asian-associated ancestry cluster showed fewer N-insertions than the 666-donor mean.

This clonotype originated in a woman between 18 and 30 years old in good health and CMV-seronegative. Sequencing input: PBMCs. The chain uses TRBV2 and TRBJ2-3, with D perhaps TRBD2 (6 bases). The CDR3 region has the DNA TGTGCCAGCGGACTATTAATCAGCACAGATACGCAGTATTTT. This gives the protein CASGLLISTDTQYF.